The rows below give T cell receptor beta chains drawn from one sample of a study of T cells of healthy individuals. From the 5' RACE reads, TCRdb called clonotypes with MiXCR, one entry per CDR3 protein. This table holds about 60,000 distinct CDR3 sequences, around 16% found once. Receptors were obtained from a human donor in good health. The CDR3 runs from the conserved cysteine through the conserved F or W. Fields, in order: clone size, J gene, D gene, V gene, CDR3 protein, CDR3 DNA. A D gene is named only where the DNA matches it firmly. The listing skips clone size in some rows; elsewhere it reads once, few, many or a size class.

abundance: many; j_gene: TRBJ2-7; d_gene: NA; v_gene: TRBV21-1; CDR3aa: CASSKGRGATSPYYEQYF; CDR3nt: TGTGCCAGCAGCAAAGGTAGGGGAGCAACCTCTCCTTATTACGAGCAGTACTTC
abundance: few; j_gene: TRBJ2-1; d_gene: NA; v_gene: TRBV3-1; CDR3aa: CASLGRPSRGEQFF; CDR3nt: TGTGCCAGCCTGGGACGACCTTCGCGGGGTGAGCAGTTCTTC
abundance: NA; j_gene: TRBJ1-2; d_gene: TRBD1; v_gene: TRBV5-1; CDR3aa: CASSTSGTGGLGYTF; CDR3nt: TGCGCCAGCAGCACCTCCGGGACAGGGGGCCTTGGCTACACCTTC
abundance: few; j_gene: TRBJ1-5; d_gene: NA; v_gene: TRBV27; CDR3aa: CASTSKGGGFNQPQHF; CDR3nt: TGTGCCAGCACCTCGAAGGGTGGGGGCTTCAATCAGCCCCAGCATTTT
abundance: NA; j_gene: TRBJ1-4; d_gene: NA; v_gene: TRBV5-1; CDR3aa: CASSRDGGLDEKLFF; CDR3nt: TGCGCCAGCAGCCGTGACGGGGGGCTGGATGAAAAACTGTTTTTT
abundance: NA; j_gene: TRBJ2-1; d_gene: NA; v_gene: TRBV6-5; CDR3aa: CASSFLAGEQFF; CDR3nt: TGTGCCAGCAGTTTCCTAGCTGGTGAGCAGTTCTTC
abundance: few; j_gene: TRBJ2-3; d_gene: TRBD1; v_gene: TRBV7-3; CDR3aa: CASSSGQITDTQYF; CDR3nt: TGTGCCAGCAGCTCGGGACAGATAACAGATACGCAGTATTTT
abundance: many; j_gene: TRBJ2-3; d_gene: TRBD2; v_gene: TRBV4-1; CDR3aa: CASSLGLATDTQYF; CDR3nt: TGCGCCAGCAGCCTGGGACTAGCAACCGATACGCAGTATTTT
abundance: many; j_gene: TRBJ1-3; d_gene: TRBD1; v_gene: TRBV27; CDR3aa: CASGTVSGNTIYF; CDR3nt: TGTGCCAGTGGGACAGTCTCTGGAAACACCATATATTTT
abundance: NA; j_gene: TRBJ1-5; d_gene: NA; v_gene: TRBV5-1; CDR3aa: CASSLEDSSNQPQHF; CDR3nt: TGCGCCAGCAGCTTGGAGGACTCTAGCAATCAGCCCCAGCATTTT
abundance: many; j_gene: TRBJ1-1; d_gene: TRBD1; v_gene: TRBV12-3/TRBV12-4; CDR3aa: CASSFWGQGATEAFF; CDR3nt: TGTGCCAGCAGTTTTTGGGGACAGGGGGCAACTGAAGCTTTCTTT
abundance: few; j_gene: TRBJ2-5; d_gene: NA; v_gene: TRBV2; CDR3aa: CASSFLDSETQYF; CDR3nt: TGTGCCAGCAGTTTCCTGGACAGCGAGACCCAGTACTTC
abundance: many; j_gene: TRBJ2-1; d_gene: NA; v_gene: TRBV29-1; CDR3aa: CSVVVGNEQFF; CDR3nt: TGCAGCGTTGTCGTGGGAAATGAGCAGTTCTTC
abundance: many; j_gene: TRBJ1-5; d_gene: TRBD1; v_gene: TRBV10-3; CDR3aa: CAISRETGSQPQHF; CDR3nt: TGTGCCATCAGTCGGGAGACAGGGTCGCAGCCCCAGCATTTT
abundance: many; j_gene: TRBJ2-7; d_gene: NA; v_gene: TRBV12-3/TRBV12-4; CDR3aa: CASSSGSHGEQYF; CDR3nt: TGTGCCAGCAGTTCCGGGAGCCACGGCGAGCAGTACTTC
abundance: NA; j_gene: TRBJ2-5; d_gene: TRBD1; v_gene: TRBV28; CDR3aa: CASSYRGQGGKTQYF; CDR3nt: TGTGCCAGCAGTTACAGGGGACAGGGGGGAAAGACCCAGTACTTC
abundance: few; j_gene: TRBJ2-5; d_gene: TRBD2; v_gene: TRBV18; CDR3aa: CASSPGLAGQETQYF; CDR3nt: TGTGCCAGCTCACCGGGACTAGCCGGACAAGAGACCCAGTACTTC
abundance: few; j_gene: TRBJ1-1; d_gene: NA; v_gene: TRBV5-1; CDR3aa: CASSLAGRSIEAFF; CDR3nt: TGCGCCAGCAGCTTGGCCGGGCGAAGCATTGAAGCTTTCTTT
abundance: NA; j_gene: TRBJ2-5; d_gene: NA; v_gene: TRBV7-6; CDR3aa: CASSLSRETQYF; CDR3nt: TGTGCCAGCAGCTTATCCCGGGAGACCCAGTACTTC
abundance: NA; j_gene: TRBJ2-3; d_gene: NA; v_gene: TRBV11-2; CDR3aa: CASTLTGVTDTQYF; CDR3nt: TGTGCCAGCACCCTGACAGGAGTCACAGATACGCAGTATTTT
abundance: NA; j_gene: TRBJ2-5; d_gene: NA; v_gene: TRBV5-6; CDR3aa: CASSLPGQETQYF; CDR3nt: TGTGCCAGCAGCTTGCCGGGCCAAGAGACCCAGTACTTC
abundance: few; j_gene: TRBJ1-5; d_gene: NA; v_gene: TRBV7-6; CDR3aa: CASSSQAGQPQHF; CDR3nt: TGTGCCAGCAGCTCCCAAGCCGGGCAGCCCCAGCATTTT
abundance: few; j_gene: TRBJ2-1; d_gene: TRBD2; v_gene: TRBV5-4; CDR3aa: CASSLASGGGQFF; CDR3nt: TGTGCCAGCAGCTTGGCTAGCGGGGGAGGGCAGTTCTTC
abundance: NA; j_gene: TRBJ1-6; d_gene: TRBD1; v_gene: TRBV5-1; CDR3aa: CASSPGTGGYPTLHF; CDR3nt: TGCGCCAGCAGCCCCGGGACAGGGGGCTACCCGACCCTCCACTTT
abundance: many; j_gene: TRBJ2-3; d_gene: NA; v_gene: TRBV24-1; CDR3aa: CATRDQFTDTQYF; CDR3nt: TGTGCCACTCGGGACCAATTCACAGATACGCAGTATTTT
abundance: few; j_gene: TRBJ1-1; d_gene: NA; v_gene: TRBV11-2; CDR3aa: CASSLDLTGNTEAFF; CDR3nt: TGTGCCAGCAGCTTAGACCTGACAGGGAACACTGAAGCTTTCTTT
abundance: many; j_gene: TRBJ2-7; d_gene: TRBD2; v_gene: TRBV6-2/TRBV6-3; CDR3aa: CASTSGTSDGEQYF; CDR3nt: TGTGCCAGCACTTCCGGGACTAGTGATGGCGAGCAGTACTTC
abundance: many; j_gene: TRBJ2-2; d_gene: TRBD2; v_gene: TRBV4-2; CDR3aa: CASSQKSSGSLAGELFF; CDR3nt: TGTGCCAGCAGCCAAAAGTCAAGCGGGAGTCTGGCCGGGGAGCTGTTTTTT
abundance: many; j_gene: TRBJ2-5; d_gene: NA; v_gene: TRBV5-1; CDR3aa: CASSFSTRGVETQYF; CDR3nt: TGCGCCAGCAGCTTCTCTACTAGGGGGGTAGAGACCCAGTACTTC
abundance: NA; j_gene: TRBJ1-1; d_gene: NA; v_gene: TRBV7-3; CDR3aa: CASSLNGNTEAFF; CDR3nt: TGTGCCAGCAGCTTAAATGGGAACACTGAAGCTTTCTTT
abundance: few; j_gene: TRBJ2-2; d_gene: NA; v_gene: TRBV7-8; CDR3aa: CASTPEGGWNGELFF; CDR3nt: TGTGCCAGCACTCCCGAAGGGGGGTGGAACGGGGAGCTGTTTTTT